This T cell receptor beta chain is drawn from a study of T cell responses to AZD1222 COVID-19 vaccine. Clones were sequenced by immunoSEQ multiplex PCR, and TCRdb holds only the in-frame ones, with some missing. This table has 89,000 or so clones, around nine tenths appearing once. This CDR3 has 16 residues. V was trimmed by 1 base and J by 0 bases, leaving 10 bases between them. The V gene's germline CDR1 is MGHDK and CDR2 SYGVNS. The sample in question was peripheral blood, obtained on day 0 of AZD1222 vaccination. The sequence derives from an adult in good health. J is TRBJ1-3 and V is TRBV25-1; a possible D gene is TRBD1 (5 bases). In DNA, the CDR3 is TGTGCCAGCAGTGAATGGGGGGAAGGCTCTGGAAACACCATATATTTT. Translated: CASSEWGEGSGNTIYF.